Listed below are T cell receptor beta chains from one sample, sequenced in a study of graft-versus-host responses after intestinal transplantation. Repertoires were generated with immunoSEQ multiplex PCR, while TCRdb's copy carries only in-frame clones and drops some. Counted here are around 14,000 clones, 25% to 35% occurring once; the ten biggest clones make up around 3.9%. Sequences were derived from alloreactive CD4+ T cells from a mixed lymphocyte reaction culture, sampled before intestinal transplant. The source is a human patient who received an intestinal transplant. Each CDR3 is given without its conserved first and last residue. The D gene is left open where the match is weak.

V	J	length	D	CDR3
TRBV28	TRBJ2-7	13	TRBD1	ASSLPGTGFARQY
TRBV4-2	TRBJ1-2	11	-	ASSQDLGYGYT
TRBV5-5	TRBJ1-5	12	TRBD1	ASSSMDRGGPQH
TRBV21-1	TRBJ2-7	15	-	ASSKEIIPGVPYEQY
TRBV4-1	TRBJ1-2	11	-	ASSQGPGYGYT
TRBV4-1	TRBJ2-7	14	-	ASSQGLSLSGDEQY
TRBV25-1	TRBJ1-1	11	-	TSKGGGGTEAF
TRBV5-4	TRBJ1-4	12	-	ASSLFGRNEKLF
TRBV7-8	TRBJ1-2	9	-	ASSPTYGYT
TRBV6-6	TRBJ2-7	11	-	ASREPGSYEQY
TRBV14	TRBJ1-2	11	-	ASSPGRGYGYT
TRBV7-8	TRBJ1-5	14	-	ASSLARGRSNQPQH
TRBV7-3	TRBJ2-2	14	TRBD2	ASSSIAGVVTGELF
TRBV11-2	TRBJ2-3	14	TRBD2	ASSLGGGSRTDTQY
TRBV7-3	TRBJ1-1	13	-	ASSLRAQLNTEAF
TRBV6-9	TRBJ1-2	14	-	ASSYDLRGGVYGYT
TRBV10-2	TRBJ2-7	12	TRBD2	ASKERGSSYEQY
TRBV15	TRBJ2-5	13	-	ATSRDTGSQETQY
TRBV29-1	TRBJ1-3	11	TRBD1	SVVSGQGNTIY
TRBV5-1	TRBJ1-3	14	-	ASSLVGVNYGNTIY
TRBV9	TRBJ2-3	10	-	ASSVVGDTQY
TRBV5-1	TRBJ2-3	13	-	ASSLARGVPDTQY
TRBV14	TRBJ2-5	12	TRBD2	ASRHSGSGETQY
TRBV5-6	TRBJ1-3	13	-	ASSLVGHSGNTIY
TRBV21-1	TRBJ2-7	17	-	ASSNGVVVRDRGSYEQY
TRBV5-6	TRBJ1-2	13	-	ASSLLGGGGYGYT
TRBV7-2	TRBJ2-3	16	TRBD2	ASSLPAPSGRSTDTQY
TRBV6-6	TRBJ2-7	13	TRBD2	ASSHSGRKIYEQY
TRBV4-2	TRBJ2-2	13	TRBD1	ASSPDRGRTGELF
TRBV5-1	TRBJ2-7	13	TRBD1	ASSLGGGLRGEQY
TRBV7-2	TRBJ2-7	10	-	ASSSRLYEQY
TRBV28	TRBJ1-4	12	-	ASSLIQGYEKLF
TRBV5-1	TRBJ1-3	14	TRBD1	ASSPKPDRKRNTIY
TRBV19	TRBJ2-7	11	TRBD1	ASAPGQSYEQY
TRBV5-1	TRBJ2-7	13	TRBD1	ASSTRQGASYEQY
TRBV10-3	TRBJ2-7	13	TRBD1	AISPRQGQGGEQY
TRBV19	TRBJ2-5	21	TRBD2	ASSRVPTTSGRANQRKQETQY
TRBV11-3	TRBJ2-7	12	-	ASSSRASSYEQY
TRBV5-6	TRBJ2-3	14	TRBD2	ASSFWASGYTDTQY
TRBV11-2	TRBJ2-7	10	-	ASSRNGYEQY
TRBV14	TRBJ1-1	13	-	ASSQGKSMNTEAF
TRBV7-4	TRBJ1-5	9	-	ASSPNQPQH
TRBV4-1	TRBJ2-1	15	TRBD2	ASSHATSGSSYNEQF
TRBV11-3	TRBJ1-3	11	-	ASSFDFGNTIY
TRBV27	TRBJ2-4	9	-	ASSSGPIQY
TRBV5-1	TRBJ1-1	12	-	ASIKRLLNTEAF
TRBV7-8	TRBJ1-2	13	-	ASSLVAPRNYGYT
TRBV10-3	TRBJ2-7	12	TRBD1	AISESTGSPRGY
TRBV6-5	TRBJ2-3	10	-	ASSREGNTQY
TRBV7-6	TRBJ2-2	10	TRBD2	ASRGGAGELF
TRBV7-3	TRBJ2-1	17	TRBD2	ASSLTRTSGLSSYNEQF
TRBV5-1	TRBJ2-3	11	-	ASSSSITDTQY
TRBV28	TRBJ2-1	11	-	ASSPPARAEQF
TRBV28	TRBJ2-7	10	-	ASSSRQASRY